This T cell receptor beta chain is drawn from a study of blood T cells in healthy people across ages. This CDR3 is built from 16 residues. J was trimmed by 2 bases and V by 2 bases; bases with no gene match: 8. The germline gives CDR1 MDHEN, CDR2 SYDVKM. A sample-barcoded 5' primer and a J-beta primer mix were used in a second PCR of roughly 6 to 12 cycles. TCRdb itself ran the 5' RACE reads through MiXCR, one entry per CDR3 protein. The repertoire has around 750,000 distinct CDR3 sequences, approximately 55% of them found once; the top ten carry roughly 37%. The study's findings and limits: Comparison with aged donors showed that long-lived donors had more naive CD4+ cells and higher diversity.

Worth noting for this clonotype: Its specificity is not known.

The receptor was derived from a man older than 75 in good health. The chain recombines TRBV28 with TRBJ1-2, with 7 bases identical to TRBD1. The sequenced sample was blood. This chain's CDR3 is CASSLGRDSANYGYTF. As DNA, the CDR3 is TGTGCCAGCAGTTTAGGCCGGGACAGCGCGAACTATGGCTACACCTTC.